This T cell receptor beta chain was documented in a study of response to subunit inactivated influenza vaccine. TCRdb passed the RT-PCR reads through MiXCR, listing each CDR3 protein once. Of 500,000 to 600,000 distinct CDR3 sequences in the sample, 11% were seen once. The CDR3 has 18 residues. J lost 3 bases, V lost 2 bases, and 11 bases had no gene match. From germline, CDR1 is MNHEY and CDR2 SMNVEV (reference sequence). This clonotype was seen a few times. These data were also reused for a study on T cells expressing NK-cell markers. From that report: The TCR beta cDNA came from 5'RACE template switching with UMIs. What restricted sorting to alpha-beta TCR T cells in several experiments was an anti-gamma-delta TCR antibody. Dominant NKG2C+ clonotype frequencies of roughly 1.0-7.0% of CD8+ T cells were measured in a handful of donors. Dominance of the CD3+CD56-NKG2C+ fraction by these clonotypes also held in four donors.

Sequencing was performed on PBMCs from blood, taken on the day of vaccination. V is TRBV27 and J is TRBJ2-7; TRBD2 matches at 12 bases. The receptor's source is a man aged 45-65 years who received an inactivated influenza vaccine. The CDR3 sequence is CASSLIPPRTSGVYEQYF. CDR3 DNA: TGTGCCAGCAGTTTAATCCCCCCTCGGACTAGCGGGGTCTACGAGCAGTACTTC.